This TCR beta chain was found in a study of cytomegalovirus exposure and HLA in healthy donors. Study-level findings and limits: According to a subsequent analysis, TCR clusters identified in the first cohort showed a tendency to co-occur across the 100 to 150 validation repertoires.

Some clones are missing from TCRdb's copy, which holds only in-frame ones; the method was immunoSEQ multiplex PCR. The data contain approximately 160,000 clones, about 90% of them singletons. Germline V gene lookup returns CDR1 SGHTA and CDR2 FQGNSA. V was pared by 5 bases and J by 3 bases, with 14 bases between. The CDR3 totals 16 residues. Comment on this clone: What it binds is unknown.

The chain combines TRBV7-2 with TRBJ2-6, with TRBD2 as a possible D gene (6 bases). The sequence came from a young woman in good health and CMV-seropositive. Sequenced input: PBMCs. In DNA, the CDR3 is TGTGCCAGCAGCAAAGGCGGGGTCTTTGGGGCCAACGTCCTGACTTTC. Translated, it gives CASSKGGVFGANVLTF. The full variable domain, in which reference TRBV7-2 and TRBJ2-6 provide the parts outside the CDR3, is GAGVSQSPSNKVTEKGKDVELRCDPISGHTALYWYRQSLGQGLEFLIYFQGNSAPDKSGLPSDRFSAERTGGSVSTLTIQRTQQEDSAVYLCASSKGGVFGANVLTFGAGSRLTVL.